These 18 T cell receptor beta chains originate from one sample sequenced in a study of shared clonotypes between healthy human individuals. Naivety among CD8 cells was defined by CD45RO negativity and positive CCR7 selection, thereby excluding terminally differentiated effector memory CD45RA+ cells. The repertoire was sequenced with immunoSEQ multiplex PCR; TCRdb's copy has only in-frame clones and lacks some. The table records about 2 million clones, about 95% of them present only once. Sequences were obtained from naive CD8+ T cells sorted from blood. These receptors all come from a young man in good health.

CDR3 DNA: TGCGCCAGCAGTGAGAAGGCAGGGACCTCCTACGAGCAGTACTTC. It is translated as CASSEKAGTSYEQYF. This sequence joins TRBV10-2 and TRBJ2-7; D assignment may be TRBD1 or TRBD2 (5 bases each). Trimming took off 2 bases at V and 0 bases at J, with 11 bases between the two ends. Germline-derived CDR1 and CDR2 are WSHSY and SAAADI. The CDR3 spans 15 residues.

The V gene is TRBV5-4, the J gene TRBJ1-1, with 7 nucleotides matching TRBD1. The CDR3 spans 15 residues. V lost 4 bases to trimming and J lost 2 bases; unmatched junction nucleotides: 8. Germline values: CDR1 SGHNT, CDR2 YYREEE (reference sequence). The CDR3, as DNA: TGTGCCAGCAGCCGAGGGACAGAAACTAACACTGAAGCTTTCTTT. This gives the protein CASSRGTETNTEAFF.

This chain uses TRBV27 with TRBJ2-2; 8 bases map to TRBD2. In germline, CDR1 is MNHEY, CDR2 SMNVEV (reference sequence). Losses at the gene ends were 8 bases for V and 4 bases for J; bases not matched to a gene: 9. This CDR3 comprises 15 residues. CDR3 sequence reads: CASATRGGVTGELFF. The CDR3 bases are TGTGCCAGCGCCACTCGGGGGGGTGTCACCGGGGAGCTGTTTTTT.

The rearrangement links TRBV28 to TRBJ2-7; 8 positions agree with TRBD1. This CDR3 is 15 amino acids long. Losses at the gene ends were 5 bases for V and 2 bases for J; bases not matched to a gene: 8. Germline CDR1 and CDR2: MDHEN and SYDVKM. The CDR3 loop reads CASSRPGTGTYEQYF. The CDR3 DNA is TGTGCCAGCAGTCGACCAGGGACAGGAACCTACGAGCAGTACTTC.

The rearrangement links TRBV6-1 to TRBJ1-1; tentative D call: TRBD1 (5 bases). Germline V gives CDR1 MNHNS, CDR2 SASEGT. Trimming took 2 bases from V and 0 from J, leaving 16 bases between them. This CDR3 contains 17 residues. The DNA for the CDR3 is TGTGCCAGCAGTGAAAGCGGGTGGGGCGCCATGAACACTGAAGCTTTCTTT. This codes for CASSESGWGAMNTEAFF.

This clone was counted only a few times. The chain uses TRBV2 and TRBJ1-1; D unresolved. Trimming left V 8 bases short and J 0 bases short, with 7 bases between. Germline V gene lookup returns CDR1 SNHLY and CDR2 FYNNEI. This CDR3 has 12 residues. CDR3 DNA sequence: TGTGCCAGCGGATGGATGAACACTGAAGCTTTCTTT. Encoded protein: CASGWMNTEAFF.

The rearrangement joins TRBV27 to TRBJ2-7; 9 bases match TRBD1. V gave up 5 bases and J gave up 0 bases; unmatched junction bases: 8. Germline V lookup: CDR1 MNHEY, CDR2 SMNVEV (reference sequence). The CDR3 spans 16 residues. The CDR3 DNA follows: TGTGCCAGCAGTCATACCGGGACAGGGAGCTCCTACGAGCAGTACTTC. This encodes CASSHTGTGSSYEQYF.

With regard to this clone: A read error may produce the germline difference seen at one junction end. This chain joins TRBV6-5 and TRBJ2-7; 9 nucleotides match TRBD2. This CDR3 comprises 13 residues. Germline V gives CDR1 MNHEY, CDR2 SVGAGI. CDR3 nucleotide sequence: TGTGCCAGCAGTTACTCTGAGACTAGCGGTCTGAACTTC. Translated: CASSYSETSGLNF.

V is TRBV6-1 and J is TRBJ2-7, with 10 nucleotides matching TRBD1. The V gene end was trimmed by 1 base and the J gene end by 3 bases; junction bases not matched to a gene: 3. Looked up from germline, CDR1 is MNHNS and CDR2 is SASEGT. The CDR3 spans 15 residues. The CDR3 DNA follows: TGTGCCAGCAGTGAAGAGGACAGGGGGATCTACGAGCAGTACTTC. Translated: CASSEEDRGIYEQYF.

The chain joins TRBV5-4 to TRBJ1-2; 8 positions match TRBD1. J gave up 4 bases and V 0 bases, and 8 bases lay outside the gene matches. The CDR3 runs 16 residues. CDR1 is SGHNT, CDR2 YYREEE, per germline (reference sequence). The CDR3 here is CASSLEPGTGAYGYTF. The DNA of the CDR3 is TGTGCCAGCAGCTTGGAACCCGGGACAGGCGCCTATGGCTACACCTTC.

This rearrangement joins TRBV7-2 to TRBJ2-5, with D perhaps TRBD1 (6 bases). This CDR3 comprises 14 residues. Trimming took off 11 bases at V and 4 bases at J, with 20 bases between the two ends. Per germline, CDR1 SGHTA and CDR2 FQGNSA. In DNA form, the CDR3 reads TGTGCCGCACAGGGTAGGCCGATAGGAGAGACCCAGTACTTC. Translation gives CAAQGRPIGETQYF.

The rearrangement joins TRBV7-9 to TRBJ2-1; 11 nucleotides align to TRBD2. Unmatched junction bases numbered 11, after V lost 5 bases and J lost 8 bases. The CDR3 runs 16 residues. In germline, CDR1 is SEHNR, CDR2 FQNEAQ (reference sequence). CDR3 residues: CASSHPTSGSKHEQFF. CDR3 sequence (DNA): TGTGCCAGCAGCCATCCAACTAGCGGGAGTAAGCATGAGCAGTTCTTC.

The rearrangement uses TRBV2 and TRBJ1-1, with D hard to call. This CDR3 comprises 13 residues. Germline V lookup: CDR1 SNHLY, CDR2 FYNNEI. With 2 bases removed from V and 4 bases from J, the gap between germline ends came to 8 bases. The CDR3 nucleotides read TGTGCCAGCAGTGAATTCGACGGCACTGAAGCTTTCTTT. This codes for CASSEFDGTEAFF.

This rearrangement joins TRBV27 to TRBJ2-1, with 11 bases matching TRBD2. Germline V gene sequence: CDR1 MNHEY, CDR2 SMNVEV (reference sequence). The CDR3 loop spans 18 amino acids. V dropped 6 bases and J dropped 0; count of bases not matched to a gene: 10. The DNA for the CDR3 is TGTGCCAGCAGCTTACTTTCTAGCGGGGGGAGCTCCTACAATGAGCAGTTCTTC. It encodes CASSLLSSGGSSYNEQFF.

The rearrangement links TRBV5-6 to TRBJ2-1, with D maybe TRBD2 (6 bases). Germline V lookup: CDR1 SGHDT, CDR2 YYEEEE. With 0 bases removed from V and 0 bases from J, the gap between germline ends came to 13 bases. The CDR3 length is 17 residues. The CDR3 region is CASSLESGPHSYNEQFF. The CDR3 DNA sequence: TGTGCCAGCAGCTTGGAGAGCGGGCCCCACTCCTACAATGAGCAGTTCTTC.

This chain links TRBV4-1 with TRBJ2-2; D gene uncertain. V lost 3 bases to trimming and J lost 6 bases, with 8 bases between them. CDR3 length equals 13 residues. Germline V gives CDR1 MGHRA, CDR2 YSYEKL. The CDR3 DNA reads TGCGCCAGCAGCCATAACGTTGCCGGGGAGCTGTTTTTT. This translates into CASSHNVAGELFF.

This sequence joins TRBV5-1 and TRBJ1-6, with 11 bases identical to TRBD1. V was clipped by 0 bases and J by 1 base; unmatched bases: 9. The germline V gene encodes CDR1 SGHRS and CDR2 YFSETQ. The CDR3 has 20 residues. The CDR3 reads CASSLGTPGTGGSYNSPLHF. Written as DNA, the CDR3 is TGCGCCAGCAGCTTGGGGACTCCCGGGACAGGGGGTTCCTATAATTCACCCCTCCACTTT.

The chain combines TRBV6-5 with TRBJ1-1; D might be TRBD1 (5 bases). Trimming removed 0 bases at V and 6 bases at J, with 11 bases between. The germline V gene encodes CDR1 MNHEY and CDR2 SVGAGI. There are 14 residues in the CDR3. The CDR3 coding sequence is TGTGCCAGCAGTTACTCGTCAGGGCTCGCTGAAGCTTTCTTT. This translates into CASSYSSGLAEAFF.